These T cell receptor beta chains were read from a single sample in a study of early T cells in non-severe SARS-CoV-2 infection. MiXCR was run by TCRdb on the 5' RACE reads, yielding one entry per CDR3 protein. The table records about 81,000 distinct CDR3 sequences, roughly 6% of them present only once. The sequencing input was whole blood. These receptors came from an adult who was a healthcare worker with PCR-confirmed SARS-CoV-2 infection or an uninfected control (not recorded which). The CDR3 runs from the conserved cysteine through the conserved F or W. A D gene is named only where the DNA matches it firmly. Size tells how often a clone was seen (once, few, many) or the class of an expanded clone, and some rows leave it out.

v_call clone_size d_call cdr3_aa
TRBV20-1 few . CSAGGGSGYTF
TRBV28 . . CASLSPPRYGYTF
TRBV12-3/TRBV12-4 many . CASSSSFSYNEQFF
TRBV20-1 . . CSARETTGFNTEAFF
TRBV20-1 . . CSAQPGTDSYNEQFF
TRBV12-3/TRBV12-4 many . CASRAAGFLGEQYF
TRBV12-3/TRBV12-4 . . CASSFGIHWQYF
TRBV20-1 few . CSARSKRPLDTQYF
TRBV12-3/TRBV12-4 few . CASSSLDTGELFF
TRBV29-1 many . CSSVVSNTGELFF
TRBV30 . TRBD1 CAWSKGQGHQPQHF
TRBV10-3 many . CAIGSDRPGAGELFF
TRBV5-4 many . CASSLGGPGTGELFF
TRBV28 . . CASSSPGVTDTQYF
TRBV12-3/TRBV12-4 . TRBD1 CASSPRTGPNTEAFF
TRBV28 . . CASSLSRLRNTIYF
TRBV2 . . CASSDGSNQPQHF
TRBV7-2 . . CASSAQMRYEAFF
TRBV7-6 many TRBD2 CASSAQPNLAGLSYEQYF
TRBV10-3 many . CAITTPSHEQYF
TRBV7-2 many . CASSLRSSAGSYEQYF
TRBV3-1 . . CASSHLRLMDEQYF
TRBV6-1 many TRBD2 CASSERPSGGSSTDTQYF
TRBV11-2 many . CASSLQDYEQYF
TRBV20-1 few . CSAPTPGRTDTQYF
TRBV25-1 . TRBD1 CASSGRQGAGGELFF
TRBV10-1 few TRBD1 CASSEQGAPETQYF
TRBV7-9 . . CASSPGDIPMAEAFF
TRBV7-2 many . CASSPGQRMANVLTF
TRBV14 few . CASSPYTEAFF
TRBV29-1 many . CSAKDTLYQETQYF
TRBV6-1 few . CASSATTAYGYTF
TRBV28 . TRBD2 CASSTLAGAPDTQYF
TRBV20-1 many TRBD2 CSAREREHEQYF
TRBV20-1 many . CSARSVGRGDTDTQYF
TRBV29-1 many . CSVVLHKNTEAFF
TRBV27 many TRBD1 CASSEQTGGDTEAFF
TRBV18 . . CASSLSEGRPQHF
TRBV5-1 . . CASRLRVGRETQYF
TRBV7-6 few TRBD1 CASSATGVSGEKLFF
TRBV30 . TRBD1 CAWRKGTGRTEAFF
TRBV7-9 many . CASSPGLSFTDTQYF
TRBV19 many . CASSMGVRTDTQYF
TRBV20-1 few . CSARGVDTQYF
TRBV29-1 many . CSVRDRSYQETQYF
TRBV7-2 . . CASSGDRNQPQHF
TRBV5-6 . . CASSFEQVKNIQYF
TRBV7-9 . . CASSLGVNQPQHF
TRBV20-1 . TRBD2 CSAKSGSGTGELFF
TRBV4-1 many . CASSQGAEETQYF